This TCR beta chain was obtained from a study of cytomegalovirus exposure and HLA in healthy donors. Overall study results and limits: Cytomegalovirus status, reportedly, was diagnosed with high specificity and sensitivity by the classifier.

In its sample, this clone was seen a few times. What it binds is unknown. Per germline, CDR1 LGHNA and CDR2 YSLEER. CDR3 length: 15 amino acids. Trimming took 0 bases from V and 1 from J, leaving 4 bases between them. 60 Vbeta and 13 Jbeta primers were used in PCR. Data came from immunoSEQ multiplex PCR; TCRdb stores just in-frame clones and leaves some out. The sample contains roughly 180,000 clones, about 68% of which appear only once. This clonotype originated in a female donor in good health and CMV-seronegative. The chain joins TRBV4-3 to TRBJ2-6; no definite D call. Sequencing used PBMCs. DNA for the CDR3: TGCGCCAGCAGCCAAGACGGTTCTGGGGCCAACGTCCTGACTTTC. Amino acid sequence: CASSQDGSGANVLTF.